The clone carrying this TCR beta chain turned up a few times. The antigen remains unidentified. A second PCR of roughly 6 to 12 cycles used a sample-barcoded 5' primer and a J-beta primer mix. TCRdb re-analysed the 5' RACE reads in MiXCR, keeping a single row per CDR3 protein. This table has about 1.8 million distinct CDR3 sequences, roughly 49% appearing once. This record belongs to a study of blood T cells in healthy people across ages. General observations from the study: Naive and antigen-experienced cells were not separated, limiting conclusive comparison. Strong correlation existed between TCR beta diversity and naive T cell percentage. A roughly linear fall in TCR beta diversity per million T cells was seen with increasing age.

CDR1 MNHEY and CDR2 SVGEGT come from the germline V gene. The V end lost 2 bases, the J end lost 2 bases, and 10 bases lay between the germline ends. The CDR3 sequence is 14 residues long. The chain couples TRBV6-2 or TRBV6-3 to TRBJ2-7; D remains unclear. The material sequenced was blood. The receptor was isolated from a woman in her 40s in good health. The CDR3 spells CASSYGQRTYEQYF. For the CDR3, the DNA is TGTGCCAGCAGTTACGGGCAGAGAACCTACGAGCAGTACTTC.